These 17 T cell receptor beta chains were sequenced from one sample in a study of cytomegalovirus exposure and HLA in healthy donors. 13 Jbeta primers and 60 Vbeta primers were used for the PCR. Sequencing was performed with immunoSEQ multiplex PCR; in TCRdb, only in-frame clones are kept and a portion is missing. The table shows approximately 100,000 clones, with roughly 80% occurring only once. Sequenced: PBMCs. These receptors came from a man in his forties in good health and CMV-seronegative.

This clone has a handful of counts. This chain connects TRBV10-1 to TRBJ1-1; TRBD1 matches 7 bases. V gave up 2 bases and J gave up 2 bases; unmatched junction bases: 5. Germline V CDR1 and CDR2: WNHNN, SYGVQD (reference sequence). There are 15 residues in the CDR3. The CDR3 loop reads CASSEPGTDNTEAFF. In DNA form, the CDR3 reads TGCGCCAGCAGTGAGCCCGGGACAGATAACACTGAAGCTTTCTTT.

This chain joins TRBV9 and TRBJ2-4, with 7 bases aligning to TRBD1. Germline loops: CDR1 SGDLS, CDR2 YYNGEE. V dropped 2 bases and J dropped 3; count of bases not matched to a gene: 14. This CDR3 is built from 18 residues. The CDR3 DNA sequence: TGTGCCAGCAGCGTGAAACTTACAACAGGGGAAGTCAAAAACATTCAGTACTTC. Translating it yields CASSVKLTTGEVKNIQYF.

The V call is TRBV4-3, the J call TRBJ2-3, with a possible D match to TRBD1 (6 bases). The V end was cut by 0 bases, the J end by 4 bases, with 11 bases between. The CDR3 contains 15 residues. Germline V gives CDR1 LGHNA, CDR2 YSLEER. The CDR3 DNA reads TGCGCCAGCAGCCAAGAAGGCAGGGGCCCAGATACGCAGTATTTT. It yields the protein CASSQEGRGPDTQYF.

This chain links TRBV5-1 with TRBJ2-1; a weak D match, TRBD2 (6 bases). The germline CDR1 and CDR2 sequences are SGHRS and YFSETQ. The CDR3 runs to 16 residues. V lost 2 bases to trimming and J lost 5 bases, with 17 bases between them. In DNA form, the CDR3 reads TGCGCCAGCAGCTTATACGGGACTGGCCCCAACAATGAGCAGTTCTTC. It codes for CASSLYGTGPNNEQFF.

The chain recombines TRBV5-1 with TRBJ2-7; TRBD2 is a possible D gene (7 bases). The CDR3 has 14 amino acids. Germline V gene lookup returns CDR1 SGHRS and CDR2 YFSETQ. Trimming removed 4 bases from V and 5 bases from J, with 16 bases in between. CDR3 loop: CASSEGGKPHEQYF. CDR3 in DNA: TGCGCCAGCAGCGAGGGGGGGAAACCCCACGAGCAGTACTTC. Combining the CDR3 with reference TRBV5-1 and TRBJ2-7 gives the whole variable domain KAGVTQTPRYLIKTRGQQVTLSCSPISGHRSVSWYQQTPGQGLQFLFEYFSETQRNKGNFPGRFSGRQFSNSRSEMNVSTLELGDSALYLCASSEGGKPHEQYFGPGTRLTVT.

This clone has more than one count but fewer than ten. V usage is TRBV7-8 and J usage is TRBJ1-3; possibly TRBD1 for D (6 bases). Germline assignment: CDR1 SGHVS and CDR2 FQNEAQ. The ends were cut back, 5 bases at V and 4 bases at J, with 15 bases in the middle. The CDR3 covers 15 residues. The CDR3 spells CASSRDPGTGNTIYF. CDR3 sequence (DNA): TGTGCCAGCAGCCGAGACCCTGGGACAGGAAACACCATATATTTT. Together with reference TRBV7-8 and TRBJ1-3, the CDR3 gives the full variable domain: GAGVSQSPRYKVAKRGQDVALRCDPISGHVSLFWYQQALGQGPEFLTYFQNEAQLDKSGLPSDRFFAERPEGSVSTLKIQRTQQEDSAVYLCASSRDPGTGNTIYFGEGSWLTVV.

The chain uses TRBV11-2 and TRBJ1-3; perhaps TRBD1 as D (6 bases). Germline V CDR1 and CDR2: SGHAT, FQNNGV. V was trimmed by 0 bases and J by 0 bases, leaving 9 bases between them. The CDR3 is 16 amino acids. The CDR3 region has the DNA TGTGCCAGCAGCTTAGATCTGACAGGCTCTGGAAACACCATATATTTT. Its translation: CASSLDLTGSGNTIYF.

The CDR3 loop is CASSDALRGILRNEKLFF. The CDR3 DNA follows: TGTGCCAGCAGTGACGCACTCAGGGGAATCTTGCGGAATGAAAAACTGTTTTTT. The chain recombines TRBV6-1 with TRBJ1-4; a weak D match, TRBD1 (6 bases). This CDR3 comprises 18 residues. Looked up from germline, CDR1 is MNHNS and CDR2 is SASEGT. V lost 3 bases and J 5 bases, leaving 22 bases between the germline ends.

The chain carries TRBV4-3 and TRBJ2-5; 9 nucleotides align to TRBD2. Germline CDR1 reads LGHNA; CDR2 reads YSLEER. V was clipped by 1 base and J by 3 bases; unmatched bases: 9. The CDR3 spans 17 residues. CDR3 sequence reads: CASSQAFGIAGEETQYF. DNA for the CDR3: TGCGCCAGCAGCCAAGCGTTCGGAATAGCGGGGGAAGAGACCCAGTACTTC.

The CDR3 is CASSQGVSGGPQETQYF. The CDR3, as DNA: TGTGCCAGCAGCCAAGGAGTTAGCGGGGGCCCCCAAGAGACCCAGTACTTC. The chain combines TRBV14 with TRBJ2-5, with TRBD2 matching 9 bases. V shed 1 base and J 1 base; nucleotides not matched to a gene: 7. The CDR3 extends over 17 amino acids. Germline CDR1 is SGHDN and CDR2 is FVKESK.

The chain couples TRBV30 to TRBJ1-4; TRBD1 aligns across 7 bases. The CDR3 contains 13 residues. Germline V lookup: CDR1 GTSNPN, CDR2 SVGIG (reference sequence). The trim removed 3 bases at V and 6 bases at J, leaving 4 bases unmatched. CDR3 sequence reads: CAWSAGTDEKLFF. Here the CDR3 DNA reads TGTGCCTGGAGCGCCGGGACAGATGAAAAACTGTTTTTT. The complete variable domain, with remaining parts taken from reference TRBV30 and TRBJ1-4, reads SQTIHQWPATLVQPVGSPLSLECTVEGTSNPNLYWYRQAAGRGLQLLFYSVGIGQISSEVPQNLSASRPQDRQFILSSKKLLLSDSGFYLCAWSAGTDEKLFFGSGTQLSVL.

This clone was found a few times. The DNA of the CDR3 is TGCAGTGCAAAGACAGGGTTGTGGGAGACCCAGTACTTC. Residues: CSAKTGLWETQYF. The chain has TRBV29-1 and TRBJ2-5; 7 bases agree with TRBD1. Germline CDR1 reads SQVTM; CDR2 reads ANQGSEA. There are 13 residues in the CDR3.

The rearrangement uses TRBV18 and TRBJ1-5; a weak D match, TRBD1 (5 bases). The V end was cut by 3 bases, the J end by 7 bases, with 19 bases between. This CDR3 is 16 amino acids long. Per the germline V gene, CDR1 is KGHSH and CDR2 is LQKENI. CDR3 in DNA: TGTGCCAGCTCACCCTTCAAATCCGGGGGTGACCAGCCCCAGCATTTT. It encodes CASSPFKSGGDQPQHF.

The CDR3 nucleotides read TGTGCCAGCAGTTTCGGGTTTCGCACTGAAGCTTTCTTT. Its translation: CASSFGFRTEAFF. This chain connects TRBV28 to TRBJ1-1; no definite D call. The CDR3 length is 13 residues. V gave up 3 bases and J gave up 4 bases, with 9 bases separating them. The germline V gene has CDR1 MDHEN and CDR2 SYDVKM.

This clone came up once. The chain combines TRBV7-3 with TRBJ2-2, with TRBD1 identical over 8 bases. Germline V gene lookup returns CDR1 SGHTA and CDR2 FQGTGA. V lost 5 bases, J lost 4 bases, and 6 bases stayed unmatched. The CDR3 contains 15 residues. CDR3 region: CASSQRTGITGELFF. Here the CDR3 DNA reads TGTGCCAGCAGCCAACGGACAGGGATCACCGGGGAGCTGTTTTTT.

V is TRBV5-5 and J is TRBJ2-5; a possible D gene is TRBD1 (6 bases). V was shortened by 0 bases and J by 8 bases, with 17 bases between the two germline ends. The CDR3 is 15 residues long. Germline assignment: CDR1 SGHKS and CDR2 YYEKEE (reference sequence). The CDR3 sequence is CASSLEGGGKTTQYF. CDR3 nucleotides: TGTGCCAGCAGCTTGGAAGGGGGTGGGAAGACAACCCAGTACTTC.

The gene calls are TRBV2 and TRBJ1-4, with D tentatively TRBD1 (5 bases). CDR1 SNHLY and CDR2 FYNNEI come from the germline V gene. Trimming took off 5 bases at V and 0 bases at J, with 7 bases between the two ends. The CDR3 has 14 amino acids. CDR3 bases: TGTGCCAGCAGTTGGGGGGCAACTAATGAAAAACTGTTTTTT. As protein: CASSWGATNEKLFF.